The rows below give T cell receptor beta chains drawn from one sample of a study of cytomegalovirus exposure and HLA in healthy donors. Profiled with immunoSEQ multiplex PCR; TCRdb holds only in-frame clones, not every one. The data hold 95,000 to 100,000 clones, with over 65% observed a single time. The sequenced material came from PBMCs. All receptors come from a woman aged 55-75 years in good health and CMV-seronegative. Both conserved end residues are part of each CDR3. A D gene is named only where the DNA matches it firmly. For some rows the clone size is stated as once, few or many, or as a class when expanded; others skip it.

abundance	d_gene	j_gene	v_gene	CDR3nt	CDR3aa
once	-	TRBJ1-1	TRBV7-9	TGTGCCAGCAGCCAAAGGGGGGGGGCGGACACTGAAGCTTTCTTT	CASSQRGGADTEAFF
-	TRBD1	TRBJ1-2	TRBV5-1	TGCGCCAGCAGCTTGGGCGACAGGGGAAGCGGCTACACCTTC	CASSLGDRGSGYTF
-	TRBD2	TRBJ2-2	TRBV30	TGTGGGTCTGGACCTAGCGGGAGGGCCGGGGAGCTGTTTTTT	CGSGPSGRAGELFF
-	TRBD1	TRBJ1-4	TRBV19	TGTGCCAGTAGTATCGGAGACAGGGGGCCTGGTGAAAAACTGTTTTTT	CASSIGDRGPGEKLFF
-	TRBD2	TRBJ2-4	TRBV5-4	TGTGCCAGCAGCTTGGGAGTGGGGGGGACGGAAAACATTCAGTACTTC	CASSLGVGGTENIQYF
few	-	TRBJ2-2	TRBV7-2	TGTGCCAGCAGCTTTAGAGGGAACACCGGGGAGCTGTTTTTT	CASSFRGNTGELFF
-	TRBD1	TRBJ2-1	TRBV11-2	TGTGCCAGCAGCTCGCGGACAGGTCGCGTAAGCTCCTACAATGAGCAGTTCTTC	CASSSRTGRVSSYNEQFF
-	TRBD2	TRBJ2-1	TRBV7-6	TGTGCCAGCAGCCGGACTAGCGGCTACAATGAGCAGTTCTTC	CASSRTSGYNEQFF
few	-	TRBJ1-2	TRBV6-4	TGTGCCAGCAGCATGACCCAGCAGGGCGGCTACACCTTC	CASSMTQQGGYTF
-	TRBD1	TRBJ2-7	TRBV6-1	TGTGCCAGCAGCTTGGACAGGGGTTCCTACGAGCAGTACTTC	CASSLDRGSYEQYF
-	-	TRBJ1-1	TRBV30	TGTGCTTGGATGGGCTCTGATCGGACTGAAGCTTTCTTT	CAWMGSDRTEAFF
-	-	TRBJ1-1	TRBV5-4	TGTGCCAGCAGCATAGACAGGAACACTGAAGCTTTCTTT	CASSIDRNTEAFF
-	TRBD2	TRBJ2-3	TRBV4-3	TGCGCCAGCAGCCAAAGTAGTGGCGGGAGGGCCGCCGATACGCAGTATTTT	CASSQSSGGRAADTQYF
-	-	TRBJ1-5	TRBV7-2	TGTGCCAGCAGTCTCCGGTTCAATCAGCCCCAGCATTTT	CASSLRFNQPQHF
-	TRBD2	TRBJ2-1	TRBV7-7	TGTGCCAGCAGCTTAAGACTAGCGGGGGTCGAGGAGGATGAGCAGTTCTTC	CASSLRLAGVEEDEQFF
-	-	TRBJ1-1	TRBV7-9	TGTGCCAGCAGCCAACAGGGCTTCCTAACTGAAGCTTTCTTT	CASSQQGFLTEAFF
-	TRBD1	TRBJ1-6	TRBV7-2	TGTGCCAGCAGATCAGGAGGAGGGGGCAATTCACCCCTCCACTTT	CASRSGGGGNSPLHF
-	-	TRBJ2-7	TRBV5-1	TGCGCCAGCAGCTTGGGGCAGGAGCAGTACTTC	CASSLGQEQYF
-	-	TRBJ2-5	TRBV5-8	TGTGCCAGCAGCTCCGCAGCTGGAGGGCTGGGTGAGACCCAGTACTTC	CASSSAAGGLGETQYF
-	TRBD2	TRBJ2-1	TRBV7-2	TGTGCCAGCAGCTTAGTTACGACTAGCCCAGCCAATGAGCAGTTCTTC	CASSLVTTSPANEQFF
-	-	TRBJ2-7	TRBV10-2	TGCGCCAGCAGTGGCGAATTCTTGAGGGGGTCCTACGAGCAGTACTTC	CASSGEFLRGSYEQYF
few	-	TRBJ2-1	TRBV4-1	TGCGCCAGCAGCCAAGATCCAAGCGGAGGCGAGCAGTTCTTC	CASSQDPSGGEQFF
-	TRBD2	TRBJ2-2	TRBV6-5	TGTGCCAGCAGGTTAGCGGGCCACGCCGGGGAGCTGTTTTTT	CASRLAGHAGELFF
once	TRBD1	TRBJ1-2	TRBV19	TGTGCCAGTAGTCGCGAGACAGGGATAAATGGCTACACCTTC	CASSRETGINGYTF
-	-	TRBJ1-1	TRBV2	TGTGCCAGCAGTGTAGTTAGGGGAAACACTGAAGCTTTCTTT	CASSVVRGNTEAFF
-	-	TRBJ1-5	TRBV6-1	TGTGCCAGCAGCCTACACAGGGAAGGGCAGCCCCAGCATTTT	CASSLHREGQPQHF
once	-	TRBJ2-4	TRBV19	TGTGCCAGTAGTCCCGACAGGGCCAAAAACATTCAGTACTTC	CASSPDRAKNIQYF
few	-	TRBJ1-1	TRBV29-1	TGCAGCGCAGAACGGGTGAACACTGAAGCTTTCTTT	CSAERVNTEAFF
-	-	TRBJ1-1	TRBV19	TGTGCCAGTAGAGCACAGGGGAACACTGAAGCTTTCTTT	CASRAQGNTEAFF
few	-	TRBJ2-7	TRBV29-1	TGCAGCGTTGAAGGCGAGATAGGGGGAGGGACCTACGAGCAGTACTTC	CSVEGEIGGGTYEQYF
-	TRBD1	TRBJ2-6	TRBV10-3	TGTGCCATCAGTGAGTGGACAGGCGGCCCTCCTCCTGGGGCCAACGTCCTGACTTTC	CAISEWTGGPPPGANVLTF
once	-	TRBJ2-2	TRBV28	TGTGCCAGCAGCCACCCCCGGGGGGCGGACACCGGGGAGCTGTTTTTT	CASSHPRGADTGELFF
-	-	TRBJ1-3	TRBV30	TGTGCCTGGGAACAGGGAGCCGGAAACACCATATATTTT	CAWEQGAGNTIYF
-	TRBD2	TRBJ2-2	TRBV7-2	TGTGCCAGCAGCAAGCGGGAGAACACCGGGGAGCTGTTTTTT	CASSKRENTGELFF
-	-	TRBJ2-7	TRBV11-2	TGTGCCAGCAGCTCACACTCAACCGGGACTTCCTACGAGCAGTACTTC	CASSSHSTGTSYEQYF
once	-	TRBJ1-1	TRBV6-5	TGTGCCAGCAGCTCATACCGGGTAAACACTGGAGCTTTCTTT	CASSSYRVNTGAFF
-	-	TRBJ1-1	TRBV2	TGTGCCAGCATCGGGGCAGGGACAAAATTGAACACTGAAGCTTTCTTT	CASIGAGTKLNTEAFF
-	-	TRBJ1-5	TRBV5-1	TGCGCCAGCAGCCCTTACGGGGGCAATCAGCCCCAGCATTTT	CASSPYGGNQPQHF
-	TRBD1	TRBJ2-1	TRBV7-9	TGTGCCAGCAGTTCCCCAGGGGGTGCCTCCTACAATGAGCAGTTCTTC	CASSSPGGASYNEQFF
-	TRBD2	TRBJ2-1	TRBV11-2	TGTGCCAGCAGCTTAACTAGCGGGACTGTTTCCAATGAGCAGTTCTTC	CASSLTSGTVSNEQFF
-	-	TRBJ2-5	TRBV6-5	TGTGCCAGCAGTTACAGGGGACTGGGACGCGAGACTCAGTACTTC	CASSYRGLGRETQYF
few	-	TRBJ2-5	TRBV5-1	TGCGCCAGCAGCTTGAGTCGCAGGGTGGAGACCCAGTACTTC	CASSLSRRVETQYF
-	-	TRBJ2-7	TRBV7-2	TGTGCCAGCAGCTTAGTAGAGGCGGCCTACGAGCAGTACTTC	CASSLVEAAYEQYF
-	TRBD1	TRBJ1-4	TRBV7-9	TGTGCCAGCAGCTTTAGCGACAGGGGGATAACTAATGAAAAACTGTTTTTT	CASSFSDRGITNEKLFF
once	TRBD1	TRBJ2-1	TRBV5-6	TGTGCCAGCAGTACAGGGGTTAGGTCCTACAATGAGCAGTTCTTC	CASSTGVRSYNEQFF